This T cell receptor (beta chain) came from a study of tumor and adjacent non-tumor tissue in lung cancer. Study details: Patients comprised approximately eleven adenocarcinoma, 2 squamous cell carcinoma and 1 small cell lung cancer.

This CDR3 is 15 amino acids long. In its sample, this clonotype was seen once. The conserved closing phenylalanine or tryptophan is absent in this CDR3, likely reflecting a read error. A modified ARM-PCR protocol with three rounds of nested PCR amplified TCRbeta. TCRdb reprocessed the multiplex PCR reads via MiXCR and lists one record per CDR3 protein. The table includes 100,000 to 120,000 distinct CDR3 sequences, about 87% detected once. RNA was extracted from bulk tissue without any cell sorting. Chemotherapy-naive patients with new lung cancer underwent thoracic surgery in China, August–November 2014.

This clonotype was obtained from a man between 70 and 80 years old with non-small cell lung cancer. V gene TRBV12-3 or TRBV12-4 combines with J gene TRBJ2-3; D remains unclear. The source material was lung tumor tissue. This CDR3 is CASSFARSITYTQYS. The CDR3 DNA sequence: TGTGCCAGCAGTTTTGCCAGGAGTATCACATATACGCAGTATTCT.